This section outlines one TCR beta chain sequence together with its context. The CDR3 length is 13 residues. The germline V and J ends were trimmed by 8 bases and 2 bases, with 7 bases remaining between them. Germline V gene data show CDR1 as ENHRY and CDR2 as SYGVKD. Patients at the Seattle site were enrolled during active infection and followed longitudinally. This sample was included in a study of blood T cell repertoires in COVID-19. Study in general: Researchers got acute and convalescent COVID-19 samples from the United States, Italy and Spain. In each case, the material was cDNA or gDNA derived from T cells, B-cell-depleted T cells, or PBMCs.

As processed by the authors: Reference gene primer amplification gave estimated nucleated cell counts. Generated by immunoSEQ multiplex PCR, the TCRdb table keeps only in-frame clones and is missing some. The V and J calls and clone size come from that table; D and trimming were worked out from the DNA. Among 85,000 to 95,000 clones, about 89% were seen once, and the ten largest hold 4.5% to 6.5%. The sequence derives from a man in his fifties or sixties with COVID-19, enrolled during active disease. The genes are TRBV10-3 and TRBJ2-6; D gene uncertain. The sequenced sample consisted of peripheral blood. In DNA, the CDR3 is TGTGCCATCCTCGCGACTGGGGCCAACGTCCTGACTTTC. Protein sequence: CAILATGANVLTF.